Listed below are T cell receptor beta chains from one sample, sequenced in a study of blood T cell repertoires in COVID-19. Assay: immunoSEQ multiplex PCR; the TCRdb copy retains only in-frame clones and omits some. The sample holds roughly 500,000 clones; 80% to 90% are singletons and the top ten take under 4%. Sequencing was carried out using peripheral blood. These receptors were obtained from a human donor in a cohort sampled during active COVID-19. The CDR3 runs from the conserved cysteine through the conserved F or W. Each record gives: D gene, V gene, J gene, clone size, CDR3 DNA, CDR3 protein. The D gene is left open where the match is weak. Clone size, where shown, is once, few, many, or a class for clones that have expanded.

D: -
V: TRBV2
J: TRBJ1-1
size: -
DNA: TGTGCCAGCAGTGTAAAGGGGGGGGAAGCTTTCTTT
CDR3: CASSVKGGEAFF

D: -
V: TRBV9
J: TRBJ2-5
size: -
DNA: TGTGCCAGCAGCGTTCACGGGGGAGAGACCCAGTACTTC
CDR3: CASSVHGGETQYF

D: TRBD2
V: TRBV5-1
J: TRBJ2-2
size: -
DNA: TGCGCCAGCAGCTCTACGACTAGCGGAGTGAACACCGGGGAGCTGTTTTTT
CDR3: CASSSTTSGVNTGELFF

D: -
V: TRBV13
J: TRBJ2-7
size: -
DNA: TGTGCCAGCAGCTTCTATAGGAGGGCAGACGAGCAGTACTTC
CDR3: CASSFYRRADEQYF

D: TRBD2
V: TRBV28
J: TRBJ2-7
size: -
DNA: TGTGCCAGCAGCCATAAGGCGACCCGACTAGCGGGAGTGGTAGTAGGCGAGCAGTACTTC
CDR3: CASSHKATRLAGVVVGEQYF

D: TRBD1
V: TRBV6-4
J: TRBJ1-1
size: once
DNA: TGTGCCAGCAAGCGGGACAGGGCTACGAACACTGAAGCTTTCTTT
CDR3: CASKRDRATNTEAFF

D: -
V: TRBV18
J: TRBJ2-7
size: few
DNA: TGTGCCAGCTCACCGGGGGCAGGTACCTACGAGCAGTACTTC
CDR3: CASSPGAGTYEQYF

D: -
V: TRBV28
J: TRBJ2-5
size: -
DNA: TGTGCCAGCAGTTCCCCCAGGCGTGCCCAAGAGACCCAGTACTTC
CDR3: CASSSPRRAQETQYF

D: TRBD2
V: TRBV4-3
J: TRBJ2-2
size: -
DNA: TGCGCCAGCAGCCGCGGGGGAGCGGGAATAAACACCGGGGAGCTGTTTTTT
CDR3: CASSRGGAGINTGELFF

D: TRBD2
V: TRBV3-1/TRBV3-2
J: TRBJ2-1
size: -
DNA: TGTGCCAGCAGTCTTAGCGGGGGGAGAGGGAATGAGCAGTTCTTC
CDR3: CASSLSGGRGNEQFF

D: TRBD1
V: TRBV11-3
J: TRBJ1-2
size: -
DNA: TGTGCCAGCAGCTCGCCGGACAGGGGGCATCGCTATGGCTACACCTTC
CDR3: CASSSPDRGHRYGYTF

D: -
V: TRBV5-1
J: TRBJ2-3
size: -
DNA: TGCGCCAGCAGCTTGGCCCTAGCGAGCACAGATACGCAGTATTTT
CDR3: CASSLALASTDTQYF

D: -
V: TRBV6-2/TRBV6-3
J: TRBJ2-7
size: once
DNA: TGTGCCAGCAGTCCGGGAAATGCCTACGAGCAGTACTTC
CDR3: CASSPGNAYEQYF

D: -
V: TRBV14
J: TRBJ2-3
size: few
DNA: TGTGCCAGCAGCCCCGGGGATACGCAGTATTTT
CDR3: CASSPGDTQYF

D: TRBD2
V: TRBV29-1
J: TRBJ2-4
size: -
DNA: TGCAGCGTTGGGGGGGGACGACAGAACGAAAACATTCAGTACTTC
CDR3: CSVGGGRQNENIQYF

D: TRBD1
V: TRBV7-2
J: TRBJ1-1
size: few
DNA: TGTGCCAGCAGCTTAGATCGGACAGGGAACACTGAAGCTTTCTTT
CDR3: CASSLDRTGNTEAFF

D: -
V: TRBV5-1
J: TRBJ1-4
size: -
DNA: TGCGCCAGCAGCTTGAATCGGGGGACTAATGAAAAACTGTTTTTT
CDR3: CASSLNRGTNEKLFF

D: TRBD2
V: TRBV6-2/TRBV6-3
J: TRBJ2-5
size: once
DNA: TGTGCCAGCAGTTACTCCCCAACCTCTAGCGGGATTCGGGGGACCCAGTACTTC
CDR3: CASSYSPTSSGIRGTQYF

D: TRBD1
V: TRBV30
J: TRBJ2-5
size: -
DNA: TGTGCCTGGACCCGACAGGGGCTAGAGACCCAGTACTTC
CDR3: CAWTRQGLETQYF

D: TRBD2
V: TRBV27
J: TRBJ2-1
size: once
DNA: TGTGCCAGCGGAAATAGCGGGATCGCGGCCAATGAGCAGTTCTTC
CDR3: CASGNSGIAANEQFF

D: -
V: TRBV30
J: TRBJ1-1
size: -
DNA: TGTGCCTGGAGTGATACCAGGGGCACTGAAGCTTTCTTT
CDR3: CAWSDTRGTEAFF

D: TRBD1
V: TRBV7-2
J: TRBJ2-3
size: few
DNA: TGTGCCAGCAGCCGGGACAGGGGGTCAGATACGCAGTATTTT
CDR3: CASSRDRGSDTQYF

D: -
V: TRBV5-6
J: TRBJ1-5
size: -
DNA: TGTGCCAGCAGCTTGCTATCCGAGACTGTGGGCAATCAGCCCCAGCATTTT
CDR3: CASSLLSETVGNQPQHF

D: TRBD2
V: TRBV5-6
J: TRBJ2-5
size: -
DNA: TGTGCCAGCAGCTACCGGACTAGCGGGAGGGCCCGGGAGACCCAGTACTTC
CDR3: CASSYRTSGRARETQYF

D: -
V: TRBV11-2
J: TRBJ1-6
size: -
DNA: TGTGCCAGCAGCTTAACAGATTCACCCCTCCACTTT
CDR3: CASSLTDSPLHF

D: TRBD2
V: TRBV28
J: TRBJ2-7
size: few
DNA: TGTGCCAGCAGTTTCTTCCGGGGGGTCACGTCGTACGAGCAGTACTTC
CDR3: CASSFFRGVTSYEQYF

D: TRBD2
V: TRBV6-2/TRBV6-3
J: TRBJ2-2
size: -
DNA: TGTGCCAGCAGTTACAGGACTAGCGGGTCCGGGGAGCTGTTTTTT
CDR3: CASSYRTSGSGELFF

D: -
V: TRBV24-1
J: TRBJ2-3
size: -
DNA: TGTGCCACCAGTGACCCGGGAACCACGAGGGATACGCAGTATTTT
CDR3: CATSDPGTTRDTQYF

D: -
V: TRBV15
J: TRBJ1-1
size: -
DNA: TGTGCCACCAGCAGCGTGAACACTGAAGCTTTCTTT
CDR3: CATSSVNTEAFF

D: -
V: TRBV4-3
J: TRBJ1-1
size: few
DNA: TGCGCCAGCAGCCAGGCCACGAACACTGAAGCTTTCTTT
CDR3: CASSQATNTEAFF

D: -
V: TRBV6-5
J: TRBJ1-1
size: -
DNA: TGTGCCAGCAGTTACTCGGAGGCTGCGGGCACTGAAGCTTTCTTT
CDR3: CASSYSEAAGTEAFF

D: -
V: TRBV19
J: TRBJ2-2
size: -
DNA: TGTGCCAGTAGGATCCAGGGGAACACCGGGGAGCTGTTTTTT
CDR3: CASRIQGNTGELFF

D: -
V: TRBV6-2/TRBV6-3
J: TRBJ2-1
size: -
DNA: TGTGCCAGCAGTTACTCGTGTGCGTCTATCCGGTTTTGCGAGCAGTTCTTC
CDR3: CASSYSCASIRFCEQFF

D: TRBD1
V: TRBV9
J: TRBJ2-7
size: -
DNA: TGTGCCAGCAGTTCTCAACCCGGGACAGGGCTGGAATCGGACGAGCAGTACTTC
CDR3: CASSSQPGTGLESDEQYF

D: TRBD1
V: TRBV5-1
J: TRBJ1-2
size: -
DNA: TGCGCCAGCAGCCGGGGACAGGGCTTTCGGGAACCGAACTATGGCTACACCTTC
CDR3: CASSRGQGFREPNYGYTF

D: TRBD2
V: TRBV6-6
J: TRBJ2-3
size: -
DNA: TGTGCCAGCAGCGAACTAGCGGGAGGAGATACGCAGTATTTT
CDR3: CASSELAGGDTQYF

D: -
V: TRBV2
J: TRBJ1-2
size: few
DNA: TGTGCCAGCAGTGACAGCTACGCCGGGGCCTTC
CDR3: CASSDSYAGAF

D: TRBD2
V: TRBV27
J: TRBJ2-7
size: -
DNA: TGTGCCAGCAGTTCTAGGACTAGCGGGAGGGGGGAGCAGTACTTC
CDR3: CASSSRTSGRGEQYF

D: -
V: TRBV18
J: TRBJ2-5
size: -
DNA: TGTGCCAGCTCCCTCGGGACTGAGTACCAAGAGACCCAGTACTTC
CDR3: CASSLGTEYQETQYF